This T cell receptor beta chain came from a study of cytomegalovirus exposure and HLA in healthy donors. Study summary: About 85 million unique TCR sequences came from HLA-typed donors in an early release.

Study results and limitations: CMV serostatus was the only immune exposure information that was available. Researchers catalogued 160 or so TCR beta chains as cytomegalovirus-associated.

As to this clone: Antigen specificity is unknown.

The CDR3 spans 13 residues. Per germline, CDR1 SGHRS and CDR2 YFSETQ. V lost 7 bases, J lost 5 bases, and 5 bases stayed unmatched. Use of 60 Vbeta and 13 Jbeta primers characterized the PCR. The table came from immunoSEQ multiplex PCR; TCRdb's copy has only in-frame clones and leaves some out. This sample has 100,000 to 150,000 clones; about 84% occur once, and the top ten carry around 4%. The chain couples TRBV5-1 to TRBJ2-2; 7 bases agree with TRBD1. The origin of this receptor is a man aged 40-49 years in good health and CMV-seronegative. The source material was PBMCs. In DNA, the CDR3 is TGCGCCAGCTACGAGACAGGGACCGGGGAGCTGTTTTTT. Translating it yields CASYETGTGELFF. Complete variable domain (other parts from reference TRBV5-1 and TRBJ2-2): KAGVTQTPRYLIKTRGQQVTLSCSPISGHRSVSWYQQTPGQGLQFLFEYFSETQRNKGNFPGRFSGRQFSNSRSEMNVSTLELGDSALYLCASYETGTGELFFGEGSRLTVL.